These T cell receptor beta chains were read from a single sample in a study of STAT3 mutations in large granular lymphocyte leukemia. Generated by immunoSEQ multiplex PCR, the TCRdb table keeps only in-frame clones and is missing some. The sample has 12,000 or so clones, roughly 87% seen once. Sample: peripheral blood mononuclear cells. These receptors were obtained from a man older than 75 with T-cell large granular lymphocyte leukemia. Some clones in this sample may be carry-over from other donors' samples. Each CDR3 is given with its conserved first and last residue. A D gene is named only where the DNA matches it firmly. Size tells how often a clone was seen (once, few, many) or the class of an expanded clone, and some rows leave it out.

TRBD2,TRBV5-1,-,TRBJ2-3,TGCGCCAGCAGCCCCCAGACTAGCCCTAGCACAGATACGCAGTATTTT,CASSPQTSPSTDTQYF
TRBD1,TRBV30,few,TRBJ2-7,TGTGCCCACAGGGGCGCCTACGAGCAGTACTTC,CAHRGAYEQYF
-,TRBV5-1,-,TRBJ1-4,TGCGCCAGCAGCGAGCAGACTGCAACTAATGAAAAACTGTTTTTT,CASSEQTATNEKLFF
-,TRBV5-4,-,TRBJ2-5,TGTGCCAGCAGCTTGGGTACCACCCAGGGGGAGACCCAGTACTTC,CASSLGTTQGETQYF
TRBD1,TRBV10-3,-,TRBJ2-6,TGTGCCATCAGTGTTGGACAGGTAAACTCTGGGGCCAACGTCCTGACTTTC,CAISVGQVNSGANVLTF
TRBD2,TRBV18,-,TRBJ2-1,TGTGCCAGCTCAGCGGGGGACTACAATGAGCAGTTCTTC,CASSAGDYNEQFF
-,TRBV4-3,-,TRBJ1-5,TGCGCCAGCAGCCAAGACTGGGGAGTGCATGGCAATCAGCCCCAGCATTTT,CASSQDWGVHGNQPQHF
-,TRBV25-1,-,TRBJ1-3,TGTGCCAGCAGTACTGGTCTTGGAAACACCATATATTTT,CASSTGLGNTIYF
-,TRBV18,-,TRBJ1-4,TGTGCCAGCTCACCGACAGAGAACAATGAAAAACTGTTTTTT,CASSPTENNEKLFF
-,TRBV7-9,-,TRBJ1-1,TGTGCCAGCAGCTTAGTTAGGTCTGGTGGCACTGAAGCTTTCTTT,CASSLVRSGGTEAFF
-,TRBV9,few,TRBJ1-4,TGTGCCAGCAGTTCCGGACAGATAGCAACTAATGAAAAACTGTTTTTT,CASSSGQIATNEKLFF
TRBD1,TRBV7-9,-,TRBJ1-1,TGTGCCAGCAGCTTAGATCCACGGGGGACAGGGACGAACACTGAAGCTTTCTTT,CASSLDPRGTGTNTEAFF
TRBD2,TRBV7-9,-,TRBJ2-1,TGTGCCAGCAGCTACCGGGGCGGGGGGGCCGGACATGAGCAGTTCTTC,CASSYRGGGAGHEQFF
-,TRBV4-3,-,TRBJ1-6,TGCGCCAGCAGCCAAGATTGGGAGGGCTGGTCACCCCTCCACTTT,CASSQDWEGWSPLHF
-,TRBV19,-,TRBJ1-5,TGTGCCAGTAGTATAGGTCGGTCTATTAATCAGCCCCAGCATTTT,CASSIGRSINQPQHF
-,TRBV29-1,-,TRBJ2-7,TGCAGCGTTGTTTCCCCAGGGGCCTCCTACGAGCAGTACTTC,CSVVSPGASYEQYF
TRBD2,TRBV7-9,-,TRBJ2-1,TGTGCCAGCAGTCACCGGGGGACTAGCGGGGCGATCTCCTACAATGAGCAGTTCTTC,CASSHRGTSGAISYNEQFF
-,TRBV13,-,TRBJ2-5,TGTGCCAGCAGCCCCGCCCGAAAACAAGAGACCCAGTACTTC,CASSPARKQETQYF
-,TRBV9,-,TRBJ2-3,TGTGCCAGCAGCGTAGGGGACAGCACAGATACGCAGTATTTT,CASSVGDSTDTQYF
-,TRBV5-1,-,TRBJ2-2,TGCGCCAGCAGCTTTAACACCGGGGAGCTGTTTTTT,CASSFNTGELFF
-,TRBV28,-,TRBJ1-2,TGTGCCGCCAGCTTACAGGACTATGGCTACACCTTC,CAASLQDYGYTF
-,TRBV18,-,TRBJ1-5,TGTGCCAGCTCGCCCCAACAGGATCAGCCCCAGCATTTT,CASSPQQDQPQHF
-,TRBV18,-,TRBJ2-5,TGTGCCAGCTCACCACCCGGCGGGGCCCGTGGGTCCCAGTACTTC,CASSPPGGARGSQYF
-,TRBV5-1,-,TRBJ2-2,TGCGCCAGCAGCGAACAGTACACCGGGGAGCTGTTTTTT,CASSEQYTGELFF
TRBD2,TRBV6-5,-,TRBJ2-7,TGTGCCAGCAGCCACCATACTAGCGGGAGATACGAGCAGTACTTC,CASSHHTSGRYEQYF
-,TRBV18,-,TRBJ2-3,TGTGCCAGCTCACCACTCTCTTCCACAGATACGCAGTATTTT,CASSPLSSTDTQYF
-,TRBV7-3,-,TRBJ2-1,TGTGCCAGCAGCCACAGGGGCGGGGGTGAGAATGAGCAGTTCTTC,CASSHRGGGENEQFF
TRBD1,TRBV29-1,once,TRBJ1-1,TGCAGCGTTCGTAATGGGGGACAGGTTTTGGTCACTGAAGCTTTCTTT,CSVRNGGQVLVTEAFF
-,TRBV4-3,-,TRBJ1-4,TGCGCCAGCAGCCAAGACAGGGCAACTAATGAAAAACTGTTTTTT,CASSQDRATNEKLFF
-,TRBV2,-,TRBJ2-7,TGTGCCAGCAGTCAGGTAGGCGAGCAGTACTTC,CASSQVGEQYF
TRBD1,TRBV7-2,few,TRBJ1-2,TGTGCCAGCAGCCTGGGACAGGGGGGGTATGGCTACACCTTC,CASSLGQGGYGYTF
-,TRBV19,-,TRBJ1-4,TGTGCCAGTAGTCCGAACAGGGTTGAAAAACTGTTTTTT,CASSPNRVEKLFF
-,TRBV4-2,few,TRBJ2-5,TGTGCCAGCAGCCTCAATGTGAGGGAGACCCAGTACTTC,CASSLNVRETQYF
-,TRBV29-1,-,TRBJ2-7,TGCAGCGTGGGTCACGAGTACGAGCAGTACTTC,CSVGHEYEQYF
-,TRBV4-3,-,TRBJ2-1,TGCGCCAGCAGCGAAGTGGGGGTGGCTGAGCAGTTCTTC,CASSEVGVAEQFF
-,TRBV7-9,-,TRBJ1-1,TGTGCCAGCAGCTTTGAGGACACTGAAGCTTTCTTT,CASSFEDTEAFF
-,TRBV14,-,TRBJ2-3,TGTGCCAGCAGCCAAGTTAGCCCATTAGCTCCACAGTATTTT,CASSQVSPLAPQYF
TRBD1,TRBV6-6,-,TRBJ1-2,TGTGCCAGCAGAATTGAGACAGGGGGCGGAGGCTACACCTTC,CASRIETGGGGYTF
-,TRBV4-3,-,TRBJ2-2,TGCGCCAGCAGCTACCGGGCAAACACCGGGGAGCTGTTTTTT,CASSYRANTGELFF
-,TRBV7-2,-,TRBJ2-7,TGTGCCAGCAGCTTAGTGGGCTCCACTACCGCCTACGAGCAGTACTTC,CASSLVGSTTAYEQYF
-,TRBV2,-,TRBJ2-7,TGTGCCAGCAGTGAGGGGCCAGACTACGAGCAGTACTTC,CASSEGPDYEQYF
TRBD1,TRBV12-5,-,TRBJ1-5,TGTGCTAGTGGGGGGGGGACAGGGGGCGAGCAGCCCCAGCATTTT,CASGGGTGGEQPQHF
-,TRBV7-3,-,TRBJ2-2,TGTGCCAGCAGCGATAACACCGGGGAGCTGTTTTTT,CASSDNTGELFF
-,TRBV25-1,-,TRBJ1-2,TGTGCCAGCAGTGAATTGGGGGCGCCGGGGGGCGGTTCCCTCTCCTACACCTTC,CASSELGAPGGGSLSYTF
TRBD1,TRBV5-1,-,TRBJ2-3,TGCGCCAGCAGCGTGGACAGGGGCACAGATACGCAGTATTTT,CASSVDRGTDTQYF
-,TRBV4-2,-,TRBJ2-7,TGTGCCAGCAGCCCGGAAGTGTCCTACGAGCAGTACTTC,CASSPEVSYEQYF
-,TRBV4-3,once,TRBJ2-4,TGCGCCAGCAGCCAAGATTTTGGAGGGGGCAGGGACATTCAGTACTTC,CASSQDFGGGRDIQYF
TRBD2,TRBV18,-,TRBJ2-1,TGTGCCAGCTCACCACCAAGTGCGGGGGTCAATGAGCAGTTCTTC,CASSPPSAGVNEQFF
-,TRBV30,once,TRBJ2-1,TGTGCCTGGAGTGACATGCCTACAGAGCAGTTCTTC,CAWSDMPTEQFF
-,TRBV6-6,once,TRBJ1-2,TGTGCCAGCAGTCCGCGGGAGGCCAGTGGCTACACCTTC,CASSPREASGYTF